Listed here are 9 T cell receptor beta chains from one sample, sequenced in a study of T cells in Graves' hyperthyroidism and ophthalmopathy. There were TCR beta CDR3 regions amplified from RNA transcripts. Primed by the HTBI set, a first-round RT-PCR was run on the TCR CDR3. TCRdb re-called the multiplex PCR reads with MiXCR, one entry per CDR3 protein. The sample has a few hundred thousand distinct CDR3 sequences, about a sixth seen once. Sequenced: blood. These receptors were obtained from a woman aged 18 to 35 with Graves' hyperthyroidism that later progressed to Graves' ophthalmopathy.

The gene calls are TRBV6-1 and TRBJ1-5; D call uncertain. Deletions cut 2 bases from V and 0 bases from J, with 11 bases between. Germline V gene lookup returns CDR1 MNHNS and CDR2 SASEGT. The CDR3 extends over 16 amino acids. The CDR3 region has the DNA TGTGCCAGCAGTGAATCGAGTAATTATAGCAATCAGCCCCAGCATTTT. Translated, it gives CASSESSNYSNQPQHF.

At least ten counts were recorded for this clonotype. This chain uses TRBV20-1 with TRBJ2-1; 8 bases match TRBD2. The CDR3 spans 15 residues. V lost 6 bases to trimming and J lost 2 bases; unmatched junction nucleotides: 9. Germline V CDR1 and CDR2: DFQATT, SNEGSKA (reference sequence). CDR3 bases: TGCAGTGCCTCAATAGCGGGACGACCCTACAATGAGCAGTTCTTC. Translating it yields CSASIAGRPYNEQFF.

The table lists this clonotype with a few counts. The J gene is TRBJ2-2, the V gene TRBV7-6; D is unresolved. The CDR3 has 15 residues. Trimming left V 0 bases short and J 1 base short, with 6 bases between. Germline V gives CDR1 SGHVS, CDR2 FNYEAQ. The CDR3 protein is CASSLAWGNTGELFF. The CDR3 nucleotides read TGTGCCAGCAGCTTAGCGTGGGGGAACACCGGGGAGCTGTTTTTT.

This clonotype showed up many times. This chain uses TRBV29-1 with TRBJ2-3; tentatively, D is TRBD2 (6 bases). V was trimmed by 4 bases and J by 0 bases, leaving 23 bases between them. Looked up from germline, CDR1 is SQVTM and CDR2 is ANQGSEA. The CDR3 runs 18 residues. The CDR3 here is CSVGKAGRARPSTDTQYF. CDR3 sequence (DNA): TGCAGCGTTGGGAAAGCGGGCAGGGCCAGGCCCAGCACAGATACGCAGTATTTT.

This clonotype came up many times. The V gene is TRBV7-3, the J gene TRBJ2-2; D possibly corresponds to TRBD1 (5 bases). The CDR3 has 13 residues. The germline V gene has CDR1 SGHTA and CDR2 FQGTGA. V shed 5 bases and J shed 5 bases, with 9 bases lying between them. The CDR3 loop is CASSPSGTGELFF. DNA of the CDR3: TGTGCCAGCAGCCCCTCAGGGACCGGGGAGCTGTTTTTT.

This clonotype was seen only a few times. This chain links TRBV13 with TRBJ2-7, with 8 bases aligning to TRBD1. The CDR3 is made up of 15 amino acids. CDR1 is PRHDT, CDR2 FYEKMQ, per germline (reference sequence). The J segment lost 2 bases and the V segment lost 5 bases, leaving 8 bases of the junction unmatched. The CDR3 nucleotides read TGTGCCAGCAGCCCTCGGACAGGGTCAACCTACGAGCAGTACTTC. It yields the protein CASSPRTGSTYEQYF.

This clonotype was detected many times. The chain links TRBV20-1 to TRBJ2-1; 8 nucleotides match TRBD2. Losses at the gene ends were 3 bases for V and 4 bases for J; bases not matched to a gene: 8. The germline V gene encodes CDR1 DFQATT and CDR2 SNEGSKA (reference sequence). CDR3 length: 15 amino acids. This CDR3 is CSASEAGVDYNEQFF. The CDR3 DNA reads as TGCAGTGCTAGCGAAGCGGGAGTGGATTACAATGAGCAGTTCTTC.

J is TRBJ2-1 and V is TRBV5-4, with D perhaps TRBD2 (5 bases). Trimming took off 2 bases at V and 8 bases at J, with 17 bases between the two ends. The CDR3 length is 15 residues. Germline CDR1 and CDR2: SGHNT and YYREEE (reference sequence). CDR3 protein: CASSFPGYSVDEQFF. The CDR3 coding sequence is TGTGCCAGCAGCTTCCCCGGATATAGCGTCGATGAGCAGTTCTTC.

This clonotype was counted many times. This rearrangement joins TRBV27 to TRBJ1-2; D is undetermined. The CDR3 contains 13 residues. Per the germline V gene, CDR1 is MNHEY and CDR2 is SMNVEV (reference sequence). V lost 2 bases to trimming and J lost 3 bases, with 7 bases between them. CDR3 in amino acids: CASSLMRDYGYTF. In nucleotides, the CDR3 is TGTGCCAGCAGTTTAATGAGAGACTATGGCTACACCTTC.